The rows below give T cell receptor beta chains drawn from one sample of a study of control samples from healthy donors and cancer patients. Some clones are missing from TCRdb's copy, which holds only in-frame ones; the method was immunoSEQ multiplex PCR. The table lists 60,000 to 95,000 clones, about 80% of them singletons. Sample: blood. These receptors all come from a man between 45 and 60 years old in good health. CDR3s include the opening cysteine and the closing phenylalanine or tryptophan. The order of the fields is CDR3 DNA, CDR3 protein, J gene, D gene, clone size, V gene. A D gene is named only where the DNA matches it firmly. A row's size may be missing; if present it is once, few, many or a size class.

cdr3_nt: TGTGCCAGCAGTCCCAGGACTAGCGGAGTCTACAATGAGCAGTTCTTC; cdr3_aa: CASSPRTSGVYNEQFF; j_call: TRBJ2-1; d_call: TRBD2; clone_size: -; v_call: TRBV27
cdr3_nt: TGTGCCAGCAGCCAAGACAAGAGCTCCTACAATGAGCAGTTCTTC; cdr3_aa: CASSQDKSSYNEQFF; j_call: TRBJ2-1; d_call: -; clone_size: -; v_call: TRBV4-2
cdr3_nt: TGTGCCTGGAGTGTACGGCTAGGGCAAAGACTCGATGGCTACACCTTC; cdr3_aa: CAWSVRLGQRLDGYTF; j_call: TRBJ1-2; d_call: -; clone_size: few; v_call: TRBV30
cdr3_nt: TGTGCCAGCAGCAAAGTAAGGAGCGGGGACTACAATGAGCAGTTCTTC; cdr3_aa: CASSKVRSGDYNEQFF; j_call: TRBJ2-1; d_call: -; clone_size: -; v_call: TRBV21-1
cdr3_nt: TGTGCCAGCTCACCCTCGGGACAGGGAACTGAAGCTTTCTTT; cdr3_aa: CASSPSGQGTEAFF; j_call: TRBJ1-1; d_call: TRBD1; clone_size: -; v_call: TRBV18
cdr3_nt: TGTGCCAGCAGCCGCCTGGCGGGAGGGAAAGAGACCCAGTACTTC; cdr3_aa: CASSRLAGGKETQYF; j_call: TRBJ2-5; d_call: TRBD2; clone_size: -; v_call: TRBV14
cdr3_nt: TGTGCCAGCAGCCCGCGAATCGGAGGCTATGGCTACACCTTC; cdr3_aa: CASSPRIGGYGYTF; j_call: TRBJ1-2; d_call: -; clone_size: once; v_call: TRBV5-6
cdr3_nt: TGTGCCAGCAGCATAACTAGCAGCTCCTACAATGAGCAGTTCTTC; cdr3_aa: CASSITSSSYNEQFF; j_call: TRBJ2-1; d_call: -; clone_size: -; v_call: TRBV13
cdr3_nt: TGTGCCAGCAGCCAAGGAGCGGGTTCCTACAATGAGCAGTTCTTC; cdr3_aa: CASSQGAGSYNEQFF; j_call: TRBJ2-1; d_call: -; clone_size: once; v_call: TRBV4-2
cdr3_nt: TGTGCCTGGAGTCCAAGGGGAAGAGGAAAACTGTTTTTT; cdr3_aa: CAWSPRGRGKLFF; j_call: TRBJ1-4; d_call: -; clone_size: -; v_call: TRBV30
cdr3_nt: TGTGCCAGCAGCAGTACCATAGCGGGAGCCTACGAGCAGTACTTC; cdr3_aa: CASSSTIAGAYEQYF; j_call: TRBJ2-7; d_call: TRBD2; clone_size: -; v_call: TRBV27
cdr3_nt: TGCAGCGTTTCACAGGGAATTGGTACAGATACGCAGTATTTT; cdr3_aa: CSVSQGIGTDTQYF; j_call: TRBJ2-3; d_call: -; clone_size: -; v_call: TRBV29-1
cdr3_nt: TGTGCCAGCAGCGTTACTAGCGGGATATACGAGCAGTACTTC; cdr3_aa: CASSVTSGIYEQYF; j_call: TRBJ2-7; d_call: TRBD2; clone_size: -; v_call: TRBV6-5
cdr3_nt: TGTGCCAGCAGCCCCTGGGCGAGCACCGGGGAGCTGTTTTTT; cdr3_aa: CASSPWASTGELFF; j_call: TRBJ2-2; d_call: -; clone_size: -; v_call: TRBV7-9
cdr3_nt: TGCAGCGTTGAAGACCCGGGAGGCACCTACGAGCAGTACTTC; cdr3_aa: CSVEDPGGTYEQYF; j_call: TRBJ2-7; d_call: TRBD2; clone_size: -; v_call: TRBV29-1
cdr3_nt: TGTGCCAGCAGTTACGCGGGACCACCTAACACCGGGGAGCTGTTTTTT; cdr3_aa: CASSYAGPPNTGELFF; j_call: TRBJ2-2; d_call: -; clone_size: once; v_call: TRBV6-2/TRBV6-3
cdr3_nt: TGTGCCAGCAGCCGAAAAGCGGTAAACTCCTACAATGAGCAGTTCTTC; cdr3_aa: CASSRKAVNSYNEQFF; j_call: TRBJ2-1; d_call: -; clone_size: -; v_call: TRBV7-8
cdr3_nt: TGTGCCAGCAGCTCCCCCGTTTTCGAGCAGTACTTC; cdr3_aa: CASSSPVFEQYF; j_call: TRBJ2-7; d_call: -; clone_size: -; v_call: TRBV6-5
cdr3_nt: TGTGCCACCAGCAGAGTGGCGGGGGACTATGGCTACACCTTC; cdr3_aa: CATSRVAGDYGYTF; j_call: TRBJ1-2; d_call: -; clone_size: once; v_call: TRBV15
cdr3_nt: TGTGCCAGCGAGGAGTGGGGGGAGGGAGCCACAGATACGCAGTATTTT; cdr3_aa: CASEEWGEGATDTQYF; j_call: TRBJ2-3; d_call: TRBD2; clone_size: -; v_call: TRBV7-2
cdr3_nt: TGTGCCAGCAGTGAATTGGGGGTGGGGACCCAGTACTTC; cdr3_aa: CASSELGVGTQYF; j_call: TRBJ2-5; d_call: -; clone_size: -; v_call: TRBV6-1
cdr3_nt: TGTGCCAGCAGCGTAAGGAGCGGGAGTTACGGAGATACGCAGTATTTT; cdr3_aa: CASSVRSGSYGDTQYF; j_call: TRBJ2-3; d_call: TRBD2; clone_size: -; v_call: TRBV11-3
cdr3_nt: TGTGCCAGCAGCCCATACGACACGTACGGAAACACCATATATTTT; cdr3_aa: CASSPYDTYGNTIYF; j_call: TRBJ1-3; d_call: -; clone_size: -; v_call: TRBV7-9
cdr3_nt: TGTGCCAGCAGCCACGGGACTTCGCGCGAGCAGTACTTC; cdr3_aa: CASSHGTSREQYF; j_call: TRBJ2-7; d_call: -; clone_size: -; v_call: TRBV11-2